This T cell receptor beta chain came from a study of early T cells in non-severe SARS-CoV-2 infection. With respect to this clonotype: One end of the junction fails to match germline, which may point to a read error.

cDNA molecules, individually, were tagged with unique molecular identifiers. TCRdb itself ran the 5' RACE reads through MiXCR, one entry per CDR3 protein. Counted here are roughly 51,000 distinct CDR3 sequences, more than 5.5% occurring once; the ten biggest clones make up about 2.8%. From germline, CDR1 is MNHNY and CDR2 SVGAGI (reference sequence). This CDR3 spans 14 amino acids. The rearrangement links TRBV6-6 to TRBJ1-2; D might be TRBD1 (5 bases). The sequence derives from an adult who was a healthcare worker with PCR-confirmed SARS-CoV-2 infection or an uninfected control (not recorded which). The sequences come from whole blood, collected at baseline. The DNA for the CDR3 is TGTGCCAGCAGTTACTCGACGGCAGGGCCCTCCGACGCCTTC. Translating gives CASSYSTAGPSDAF.